This entry lists 13 T cell receptor beta chains sequenced from one sample in a study of PD-1 blockade in mismatch repair-deficient tumors. Clones were read by immunoSEQ multiplex PCR, and TCRdb kept only the in-frame ones, dropping some. The sample contains about 49,000 clones, around 77% of which appear only once. Sequenced material: PBMCs, taken before pembrolizumab treatment. The receptors were gathered from an adult with mismatch repair-deficient cancer.

The J gene is TRBJ1-2, the V gene TRBV13; the match to TRBD1 covers 8 bases. The ends lost 5 bases at V and 5 bases at J; junction bases unmatched: 7. Germline V gene lookup returns CDR1 PRHDT and CDR2 FYEKMQ (reference sequence). The CDR3 spans 14 residues. The CDR3, as DNA: TGTGCCAGCAGCGCGGACAGGGCCCAATATGGCTACACCTTC. It specifies CASSADRAQYGYTF.

V is TRBV7-6 and J is TRBJ2-7; D gene unclear. The CDR3 extends over 12 amino acids. Germline V gene lookup returns CDR1 SGHVS and CDR2 FNYEAQ. The germline V and J ends were trimmed by 11 bases and 6 bases, with 17 bases remaining between them. The CDR3 DNA is TGTGCCGCAGCGCTAGGAGCTTCCGAGCAGTACTTC. Encoded protein: CAAALGASEQYF.

The chain carries TRBV11-3 and TRBJ2-1, with 13 bases fitting TRBD2. CDR3 length equals 18 residues. CDR1 is SGHNT, CDR2 YENEEA, per germline. V dropped 5 bases and J dropped 8; count of bases not matched to a gene: 15. In DNA form, the CDR3 reads TGTGCCAGCAGCAATACGTACTGGACTAGCGGGAGTTGGGATGAGCAGTTCTTC. Amino acid sequence: CASSNTYWTSGSWDEQFF.

The chain uses TRBV30 and TRBJ2-2, with D tentatively TRBD1 (5 bases). V lost 4 bases to trimming and J lost 3 bases, with 12 bases between them. CDR1 is GTSNPN, CDR2 SVGIG, per germline (reference sequence). The CDR3 is 14 residues long. The CDR3 loop is CAWTTAWDTGELFF. CDR3 nucleotides: TGTGCCTGGACGACAGCTTGGGACACCGGGGAGCTGTTTTTT.

The chain is built from TRBV10-3 and TRBJ1-2; D unclear. V lost 5 bases to trimming and J lost 4 bases, with 17 bases between them. This CDR3 is 15 amino acids long. Germline V gives CDR1 ENHRY, CDR2 SYGVKD. This CDR3 is CAISPAGIVGYGYTF. DNA for the CDR3: TGTGCCATCAGTCCGGCGGGGATTGTTGGCTATGGCTACACCTTC.

This clone came up a few times. The CDR3 sequence: CASRLVTGFEAFF. CDR3 nucleotide sequence: TGTGCCAGCCGATTAGTAACTGGGTTTGAAGCTTTCTTT. The chain links TRBV27 to TRBJ1-1; no clear D gene. Germline V gene data show CDR1 as MNHEY and CDR2 as SMNVEV (reference sequence). Trimming took off 8 bases at V and 7 bases at J, with 17 bases between the two ends. The CDR3 has 13 amino acids.

The chain carries TRBV11-3 and TRBJ1-1; D is unresolved. CDR3 length: 14 residues. The germline V gene encodes CDR1 SGHNT and CDR2 YENEEA. Trimming pared 1 base from V and 6 bases from J, leaving 12 bases between. CDR3 region: CASSLGDIGAEAFF. For the CDR3, the DNA is TGTGCCAGCAGCTTAGGTGACATCGGGGCTGAAGCTTTCTTT. Full variable domain (outside the CDR3, taken from reference TRBV11-3 and TRBJ1-1): EAGVVQSPRYKIIEKKQPVAFWCNPISGHNTLYWYLQNLGQGPELLIRYENEEAVDDSQLPKDRFSAERLKGVDSTLKIQPAELGDSAVYLCASSLGDIGAEAFFGQGTRLTVV.

The chain employs TRBV15 and TRBJ1-4; TRBD1 matches at 8 bases. This CDR3 region has 15 residues. Germline-derived CDR1 and CDR2 are LNHNV and YYDKDF (reference sequence). V gave up 0 bases and J gave up 7 bases; unmatched junction bases: 4. This CDR3 reads CATSRDTGGIEKLFF. CDR3 DNA sequence: TGTGCCACCAGCAGAGATACAGGGGGGATTGAAAAACTGTTTTTT.

This clone is a singleton in its sample. The V call is TRBV2, the J call TRBJ2-1; 13 nucleotides agree with TRBD2. Germline trimming cut 6 bases from V and 5 bases from J; bases unmatched to any gene: 1. CDR1 is SNHLY, CDR2 FYNNEI, per germline. This CDR3 contains 14 residues. The CDR3 loop reads CASRGTSGDNEQFF. CDR3 DNA sequence: TGTGCCAGCAGGGGGACTAGCGGGGACAATGAGCAGTTCTTC.

The chain combines TRBV7-8 with TRBJ2-3; D is unresolved. This CDR3 has 16 amino acids. Trimming shortened V by 8 bases and J by 4 bases, and 22 bases separated the two germline ends. Germline CDR1 reads SGHVS; CDR2 reads FQNEAQ. CDR3 DNA: TGTGCCAGCCGGACCAAGGGTGCCGAAAGAGCAGATACGCAGTATTTT. This encodes CASRTKGAERADTQYF.

CDR3 loop: CASSFGRGLTEAFF. The CDR3 DNA sequence: TGTGCCAGCAGCTTCGGAAGGGGGCTAACTGAAGCTTTCTTT. The chain joins TRBV11-2 to TRBJ1-1; the match to TRBD1 covers 7 bases. Germline CDR1 is SGHAT and CDR2 is FQNNGV. The V segment lost 3 bases and the J segment 5 bases; nucleotides outside the gene matches: 6. The CDR3 runs to 14 residues.

Note on this clone: The identical CDR3 is also encoded by other nucleotide sequences in the sample. The chain has TRBV7-9 and TRBJ1-2, with 9 bases fitting TRBD1. The CDR3 consists of 16 residues. Germline V gene data show CDR1 as SEHNR and CDR2 as FQNEAQ (reference sequence). Trimming removed 5 bases from V and 5 bases from J; junction bases left unmatched: 12. CDR3 DNA sequence: TGTGCCAGCAGCGTCACCGGGACAGGGTTGGAATATGGCTACACCTTC. Translating gives CASSVTGTGLEYGYTF.

This clone was detected only a few times. This chain connects TRBV11-3 to TRBJ1-2, with TRBD1 identical over 9 bases. CDR1 and CDR2 (germline): SGHNT, YENEEA. This CDR3 has 15 amino acids. The V segment lost 5 bases and the J segment 3 bases; nucleotides outside the gene matches: 7. The CDR3 coding sequence is TGTGCCAGCAGCCTGGGACAGGGAGGATACTATGGCTACACCTTC. Translated, it gives CASSLGQGGYYGYTF.